The rows below give T cell receptor beta chains drawn from one sample of a study of monozygotic twins with cystic fibrosis. The repertoire was sequenced with immunoSEQ multiplex PCR; TCRdb's copy has only in-frame clones and lacks some. The sample carries roughly 30,000 clones, roughly 90% recorded once. The sample was blood. The receptors stem from a girl aged 2 to 9 with cystic fibrosis. The CDR3 runs from the conserved cysteine through the conserved F or W. Fields, in order: V gene, clone size, D gene, J gene, CDR3 protein, CDR3 DNA. The D gene is left open where the match is weak. For some rows the clone size is stated as once, few or many, or as a class when expanded; others skip it.

v_call: TRBV7-6
clone_size: -
d_call: TRBD1
j_call: TRBJ1-1
cdr3_aa: CASSRIQGANTEAFF
cdr3_nt: TGTGCCAGCAGCCGGATTCAGGGGGCGAACACTGAAGCTTTCTTT

v_call: TRBV19
clone_size: few
d_call: -
j_call: TRBJ2-1
cdr3_aa: CASSPFDTYNEQFF
cdr3_nt: TGTGCCAGTAGCCCATTTGATACCTACAATGAGCAGTTCTTC

v_call: TRBV27
clone_size: -
d_call: -
j_call: TRBJ1-5
cdr3_aa: CASRLDAYSNQPQHF
cdr3_nt: TGTGCCAGCAGGCTTGACGCATATAGCAATCAGCCCCAGCATTTT

v_call: TRBV7-6
clone_size: once
d_call: TRBD1
j_call: TRBJ1-2
cdr3_aa: CASSAKKGALLYGYTF
cdr3_nt: TGTGCCAGCAGCGCAAAAAAGGGGGCTCTTCTTTATGGCTACACCTTC

v_call: TRBV25-1
clone_size: -
d_call: -
j_call: TRBJ1-5
cdr3_aa: CASSGLGDSNQPQHF
cdr3_nt: TGTGCCAGCAGTGGCTTAGGGGATAGCAATCAGCCCCAGCATTTT

v_call: TRBV7-2
clone_size: -
d_call: -
j_call: TRBJ1-1
cdr3_aa: CASSLWAGMNTEAFF
cdr3_nt: TGTGCCAGCAGCTTATGGGCAGGGATGAACACTGAAGCTTTCTTT

v_call: TRBV30
clone_size: -
d_call: -
j_call: TRBJ2-1
cdr3_aa: CAWSRRSSYNEQFF
cdr3_nt: TGTGCCTGGAGTCGGAGGAGCTCCTACAATGAGCAGTTCTTC

v_call: TRBV19
clone_size: -
d_call: -
j_call: TRBJ1-1
cdr3_aa: CASNQGRNTEAFF
cdr3_nt: TGTGCCAGTAATCAGGGGCGAAACACTGAAGCTTTCTTT

v_call: TRBV11-3
clone_size: -
d_call: TRBD2
j_call: TRBJ2-5
cdr3_aa: CASSSGTSIMETQYF
cdr3_nt: TGTGCCAGCAGCTCCGGGACTAGTATTATGGAGACCCAGTACTTC

v_call: TRBV28
clone_size: -
d_call: TRBD2
j_call: TRBJ2-1
cdr3_aa: CASSTYGRLSYNEQFF
cdr3_nt: TGTGCCAGCAGTACCTACGGGAGGTTGTCCTACAATGAGCAGTTCTTC

v_call: TRBV4-1
clone_size: once
d_call: TRBD2
j_call: TRBJ2-7
cdr3_aa: CASSHQQTSGNYEQYF
cdr3_nt: TGCGCCAGCAGCCACCAGCAGACTAGCGGGAACTACGAGCAGTACTTC

v_call: TRBV7-3
clone_size: once
d_call: -
j_call: TRBJ2-1
cdr3_aa: CASSPTVGSFNEQFF
cdr3_nt: TGTGCCAGCAGCCCGACGGTCGGTAGCTTCAATGAGCAGTTCTTC

v_call: TRBV6-5
clone_size: -
d_call: -
j_call: TRBJ1-4
cdr3_aa: CASRRPGTGEKLFF
cdr3_nt: TGTGCCAGCAGACGTCCCGGGACGGGTGAAAAACTGTTTTTT

v_call: TRBV6-1
clone_size: -
d_call: TRBD1
j_call: TRBJ2-7
cdr3_aa: CASSEGTDIWLREQYF
cdr3_nt: TGTGCCAGCAGTGAGGGGACAGATATTTGGCTGCGGGAGCAGTACTTC

v_call: TRBV27
clone_size: once
d_call: -
j_call: TRBJ2-1
cdr3_aa: CASSPRGLEQFF
cdr3_nt: TGTGCCAGCAGTCCACGGGGCTTGGAGCAGTTCTTC

v_call: TRBV27
clone_size: -
d_call: TRBD2
j_call: TRBJ2-3
cdr3_aa: CASSLSGVADTQYF
cdr3_nt: TGTGCCAGCAGTTTAAGCGGGGTGGCAGATACGCAGTATTTT

v_call: TRBV11-2
clone_size: -
d_call: -
j_call: TRBJ2-5
cdr3_aa: CASSLDRGHWTQYF
cdr3_nt: TGTGCCAGCAGCTTAGACAGGGGACACTGGACCCAGTACTTC

v_call: TRBV7-6
clone_size: -
d_call: TRBD2
j_call: TRBJ2-1
cdr3_aa: CASSPRREREGPYNEQFF
cdr3_nt: TGTGCCAGCAGCCCCCGGCGGGAGCGGGAGGGCCCGTACAATGAGCAGTTCTTC

v_call: TRBV7-2
clone_size: -
d_call: -
j_call: TRBJ2-1
cdr3_aa: CASSPDWGAYNEQFF
cdr3_nt: TGTGCCAGCAGCCCTGATTGGGGCGCCTACAATGAGCAGTTCTTC

v_call: TRBV25-1
clone_size: -
d_call: -
j_call: TRBJ1-1
cdr3_aa: CASSEYRQNTEAFF
cdr3_nt: TGTGCCAGCAGTGAATACAGGCAGAACACTGAAGCTTTCTTT

v_call: TRBV28
clone_size: -
d_call: -
j_call: TRBJ1-5
cdr3_aa: CASRPQGSNQPQHF
cdr3_nt: TGTGCCAGCAGGCCACAGGGTAGCAATCAGCCCCAGCATTTT

v_call: TRBV6-5
clone_size: -
d_call: -
j_call: TRBJ1-2
cdr3_aa: CASTFRAGYGYTF
cdr3_nt: TGTGCCAGCACTTTCAGGGCGGGGTATGGCTACACCTTC

v_call: TRBV2
clone_size: -
d_call: -
j_call: TRBJ2-2
cdr3_aa: CASSVGGVPGELFF
cdr3_nt: TGTGCCAGCAGTGTAGGTGGGGTCCCCGGGGAGCTGTTTTTT

v_call: TRBV11-3
clone_size: once
d_call: -
j_call: TRBJ2-6
cdr3_aa: CASSLGSSGANVLTF
cdr3_nt: TGTGCCAGCAGCTTAGGCAGTTCTGGGGCCAACGTCCTGACTTTC

v_call: TRBV5-1
clone_size: once
d_call: TRBD1
j_call: TRBJ2-7
cdr3_aa: CASSVGQGDAYEQYF
cdr3_nt: TGCGCCAGCAGCGTGGGACAGGGGGATGCCTACGAGCAGTACTTC

v_call: TRBV6-5
clone_size: -
d_call: TRBD2
j_call: TRBJ2-1
cdr3_aa: CASSFAGGSYNEQFF
cdr3_nt: TGTGCCAGCAGTTTTGCGGGAGGCTCCTACAATGAGCAGTTCTTC

v_call: TRBV6-6
clone_size: -
d_call: -
j_call: TRBJ2-2
cdr3_aa: CASSYSRENTGELFF
cdr3_nt: TGTGCCAGCAGTTACTCGCGAGAGAACACCGGGGAGCTGTTTTTT

v_call: TRBV5-6
clone_size: -
d_call: -
j_call: TRBJ1-2
cdr3_aa: CASSLVGGYTF
cdr3_nt: TGTGCCAGCAGCCTGGTAGGTGGCTACACCTTC

v_call: TRBV4-1
clone_size: -
d_call: -
j_call: TRBJ1-1
cdr3_aa: CASSPLYGRESEAFF
cdr3_nt: TGCGCCAGCAGCCCCCTCTACGGTCGGGAAAGTGAAGCTTTCTTT

v_call: TRBV4-1
clone_size: -
d_call: -
j_call: TRBJ1-2
cdr3_aa: CASSQVGGPNYGYTF
cdr3_nt: TGCGCCAGCAGCCAAGTGGGGGGGCCCAACTATGGCTACACCTTC

v_call: TRBV7-6
clone_size: -
d_call: TRBD2
j_call: TRBJ2-7
cdr3_aa: CASSPPRGSGGIHEQYF
cdr3_nt: TGTGCCAGCAGCCCTCCTCGAGGCAGCGGGGGGATCCACGAGCAGTACTTC

v_call: TRBV30
clone_size: -
d_call: -
j_call: TRBJ1-1
cdr3_aa: CAWGGDTSNTEAFF
cdr3_nt: TGTGCCTGGGGGGGGGACACCTCGAACACTGAAGCTTTCTTT

v_call: TRBV6-6
clone_size: -
d_call: -
j_call: TRBJ1-2
cdr3_aa: CASSYPGTPYGYTF
cdr3_nt: TGTGCCAGCAGTTACCCCGGGACACCCTATGGCTACACCTTC

v_call: TRBV29-1
clone_size: -
d_call: TRBD2
j_call: TRBJ2-5
cdr3_aa: CSVGWGGGRQETQYF
cdr3_nt: TGCAGCGTTGGTTGGGGCGGGGGGCGGCAAGAGACCCAGTACTTC

v_call: TRBV4-1
clone_size: -
d_call: -
j_call: TRBJ1-2
cdr3_aa: CASSPGGGPNGYTF
cdr3_nt: TGTGCCAGCAGCCCCGGGGGAGGCCCGAATGGCTACACCTTC

v_call: TRBV28
clone_size: -
d_call: -
j_call: TRBJ1-1
cdr3_aa: CASGLPAGVNTEAFF
cdr3_nt: TGTGCCAGCGGCCTTCCGGCAGGGGTGAACACTGAAGCTTTCTTT

v_call: TRBV4-3
clone_size: -
d_call: -
j_call: TRBJ2-7
cdr3_aa: CASSQDQSASYEQYF
cdr3_nt: TGCGCCAGCAGCCAAGATCAGTCGGCTTCCTACGAGCAGTACTTC